The rows below give T cell receptor beta chains drawn from one sample of a study of shared clonotypes between healthy human individuals. TCRdb keeps only in-frame clones here, not all; method: immunoSEQ multiplex PCR. The table has about 2,200,000 clones, more than 85% seen once. The specimen sequenced was naive CD8+ T cells from PBMCs. These receptors were collected from a young man in good health. Some clones in this sample may be carry-over from other donors' samples. The CDR3 runs from the conserved cysteine through the conserved F or W. The D gene is left open where the match is weak. Only some rows state a clone size, as once, few, many or a class for expanded clones.

clone_size j_call v_call d_call cdr3_nt cdr3_aa
NA TRBJ2-7 TRBV27 TRBD1 TGTGCCAGCAGTACTAGGACAGGGGTCGAGCAGTACTTC CASSTRTGVEQYF
NA TRBJ2-2 TRBV6-6 NA TGTGCCAGCAGACCTGTGGGGGCAGGGAACACCGGGGAGCTGTTTTTT CASRPVGAGNTGELFF
NA TRBJ2-1 TRBV11-2 TRBD2 TGTGCCAGCAGCTTCTCGACTAGCGGGACTCATGAGCAGTTCTTC CASSFSTSGTHEQFF
NA TRBJ2-2 TRBV9 TRBD2 TGTGCCAGCAGCGTAGCTACTTGGGACTACGATTTTATCTCCGATCCGAACACCGGGGAGCTGTTTTTT CASSVATWDYDFISDPNTGELFF
NA TRBJ1-2 TRBV14 NA TGTGCCAGCTCAACCGGACAGTACTATGGCTACACCTTC CASSTGQYYGYTF
once TRBJ2-3 TRBV6-5 NA TGTGCCAGCAGCCAAAACAGGGCCAGCACAGATACGCAGTATTTT CASSQNRASTDTQYF
NA TRBJ2-7 TRBV28 TRBD2 TGTGCCAGCAGAGCGCTAGCGGGCCGGTCAAGGTGGGAGCAGTACTTC CASRALAGRSRWEQYF
NA TRBJ1-1 TRBV30 NA TGTGCCTGGACCCCGGGTCTGAACACTGAAGCTTTCTTT CAWTPGLNTEAFF
NA TRBJ2-1 TRBV27 TRBD2 TGTGCCAGCAACACGAGGGAGGGAGAGAGCTCCTACAATGAGCAGTTCTTC CASNTREGESSYNEQFF
NA TRBJ2-3 TRBV7-3 NA TGTGCCAGCAGCCAAACCAAGGGGAGAAGTTGGGATACGCAGTATTTT CASSQTKGRSWDTQYF
NA TRBJ2-2 TRBV6-6 TRBD1 TGTGCCAGCATCGACAGGGGCACCGGGGAGCTGTTTTTT CASIDRGTGELFF
NA TRBJ1-1 TRBV28 NA TGTGCCAGCAGTTTGGTGAGGGTTGTGCACACTGAAGCTTTCTTT CASSLVRVVHTEAFF
NA TRBJ1-2 TRBV4-3 NA TGCGCCAGCTCACCTGGAGCGGTCCAGGACGGCTACACCTTC CASSPGAVQDGYTF
NA TRBJ2-5 TRBV5-3 NA TGTGCCTGTCGGGAGACCCAGTACTTC CACRETQYF
NA TRBJ1-1 TRBV29-1 NA TGCAGCGCTTCGGGGCCCCCGCCTGAAGCTTTCTTT CSASGPPPEAFF
NA TRBJ1-2 TRBV19 NA TGTGCCAGTAGTGGGTCGGTTACGCCCTATGGCTACACCTTC CASSGSVTPYGYTF
NA TRBJ2-5 TRBV7-9 TRBD1 TGTGCCAGCAGTGTCTTCCAGGGGGCCCAAGAGACCCAGTACTTC CASSVFQGAQETQYF
NA TRBJ2-7 TRBV19 NA TGTGCCAGTAGGCCCGGCAGAGCCTCCGGCGAGCAGTACTTC CASRPGRASGEQYF
NA TRBJ1-1 TRBV27 NA TGTGCCAGCAGACCCCGTGAGGGGACTGAAGCTTTCTTT CASRPREGTEAFF
NA TRBJ2-1 TRBV6-5 NA TGTGCCAGCAGTCCCTCCGGGACACACTACAATGAGCAGTTCTTC CASSPSGTHYNEQFF
NA TRBJ1-2 TRBV9 NA TGTGCCAGCAGCGTAGTAGGAGGGGCCTATGGCTACACCTTC CASSVVGGAYGYTF
NA TRBJ2-7 TRBV18 TRBD2 TGTGCCAGCTCACCACCCTTACTAGCGGGAGAAGGCCGCGAGCAGTACTTC CASSPPLLAGEGREQYF
NA TRBJ2-1 TRBV6-1 TRBD1 TGTGCCAGCAGCGGACAGGGGGCGCGAGATGAGCAGTTCTTC CASSGQGARDEQFF
NA TRBJ1-1 TRBV7-6 NA TGTGCCAGCAGCGACAGAGGGTTGAGAACTGAAGCTTTCTTT CASSDRGLRTEAFF
NA TRBJ1-2 TRBV28 TRBD1 TGTGCCAGCAGTCCGAGTACAGGGGTGGGGTACACCTTC CASSPSTGVGYTF
NA TRBJ1-1 TRBV11-3 NA TGTGCCAGCAGCTTAGATAACACTGAAGCTTTCTTT CASSLDNTEAFF
NA TRBJ1-5 TRBV15 NA TGTGCCACCAGCGGTAGGGGCGCCCAGCCCCAGCATTTT CATSGRGAQPQHF
once TRBJ2-5 TRBV4-1 TRBD2 TGCGCCAGCAGCCAAGGCGGACTAGCTAGGTCCCCTGGCCGGGAGACCCAGTACTTC CASSQGGLARSPGRETQYF
NA TRBJ1-5 TRBV27 NA TGTGCCAGCAGTTCGGAGGGGCGGTCCCAGCATTTT CASSSEGRSQHF
NA TRBJ1-1 TRBV4-2 TRBD1 TGTGCCAGCAGCCAAGTTCGGAGGGACAGGGTGAACACTGAAGCTTTCTTT CASSQVRRDRVNTEAFF
NA TRBJ1-1 TRBV11-2 NA TGTGCCAGCAGCTCCTCCCTCGCCCGGAACACTGAAGCTTTCTTT CASSSSLARNTEAFF
NA TRBJ2-7 TRBV6-5 NA TGTGCCATCGGGAAAGGCTACGAGCAGTACTTC CAIGKGYEQYF
NA TRBJ2-7 TRBV9 NA TGTGCCAGCAGCGTAGGCCCCGGGATCGGGGCCTACGAGCAGTACTTC CASSVGPGIGAYEQYF
NA TRBJ2-7 TRBV14 TRBD2 TGTGCCAGCAGCCTACACGGGGGGAGCTCCTACGAGCAGTACTTC CASSLHGGSSYEQYF
NA TRBJ2-1 TRBV29-1 TRBD2 TGCAGCGTTCGGGCTAGCGGGAGAGGATGGGGTGAGCAGTTCTTC CSVRASGRGWGEQFF
NA TRBJ2-7 TRBV30 NA TGTGCCTGGAGTGTGTTTGCGAACTACGAGCAGTACTTC CAWSVFANYEQYF
NA TRBJ2-5 TRBV15 TRBD2 TGTGCCACCATGGTGTGGCCAGGGAGGGCTGAGACCCAGTACTTC CATMVWPGRAETQYF
NA TRBJ2-1 TRBV23-1 NA TGCGCCAGCAGTCATGGTGGGGGATTACGGAATGAGCAGTTCTTC CASSHGGGLRNEQFF
NA TRBJ1-1 TRBV5-6 NA TGTGCCAGCAGCCCCCCCCCGGGACGGTCTCCTCCTGAAGCTTTCTTT CASSPPPGRSPPEAFF
NA TRBJ1-1 TRBV6-5 TRBD1 TGTGCCAGCAGTTACGGACAGGGGCAGGCTGAAGCTTTCTTT CASSYGQGQAEAFF
NA TRBJ1-5 TRBV5-8 NA TGTGCCAGCAGCTTCCTCTCTCCCCAGCATTTT CASSFLSPQHF
NA TRBJ1-2 TRBV5-1 TRBD1 TGCGCCAGCAGCCAGGGGGGCGGGCGCGATGGCTACACCTTC CASSQGGGRDGYTF
NA TRBJ2-7 TRBV9 TRBD2 TGTGCCAGCAGCGAGAGGACTAGCGGGTTCGGGCACCACGAGCAGTACTTC CASSERTSGFGHHEQYF
NA TRBJ2-7 TRBV27 NA TGTGCCAGCAGTGCACATCTCGGGACGGCCGAGGGAACCTACGAGCAGTACTTC CASSAHLGTAEGTYEQYF